One and the same sample provided the 18 T cell receptor beta chains below, sequenced in a study of CD8 T cells in ankylosing spondylitis. Using its own MiXCR run on the 5' RACE reads, TCRdb lists one record per CDR3 protein. The sample yields 30,000 to 40,000 distinct CDR3 sequences, 10% to 13% seen once. The sequencing input was blood, either unsorted or a sorted T cell fraction (not recorded which). The receptors were sampled from a male donor with ankylosing spondylitis or in good health (not recorded which).

This clonotype was seen at least ten times. The rearrangement joins TRBV18 to TRBJ2-7; D is possibly TRBD1 or TRBD2 (5 bases each). The CDR3 spans 13 residues. Trimming took off 4 bases at V and 5 bases at J, with 12 bases between the two ends. Looked up from germline, CDR1 is KGHSH and CDR2 is LQKENI. CDR3 loop: CASSRDRDHEQYF. CDR3 bases: TGTGCCAGCTCACGGGATAGGGACCACGAGCAGTACTTC. Full variable domain (rest looked up from reference TRBV18 and TRBJ2-7): NAGVMQNPRHLVRRRGQEARLRCSPMKGHSHVYWYRQLPEEGLKFMVYLQKENIIDESGMPKERFSAEFPKEGPSILRIQQVVRGDSAAYFCASSRDRDHEQYFGPGTRLTVT.

This clonotype was found many times. The chain has TRBV7-2 and TRBJ2-7; the match to TRBD2 covers 9 bases. Germline V CDR1 and CDR2: SGHTA, FQGNSA. Trimming removed 2 bases from V and 1 base from J; junction bases left unmatched: 6. CDR3 length equals 16 residues. CDR3 sequence reads: CASSLRSSGSSYEQYF. The CDR3 DNA is TGTGCCAGCAGCTTACGCAGTAGCGGGAGTTCCTACGAGCAGTACTTC.

This clonotype has a count of ten or more. The chain links TRBV28 to TRBJ2-7; D is possibly TRBD1 (5 bases). The V gene's germline CDR1 is MDHEN and CDR2 SYDVKM. This CDR3 has 18 amino acids. V was cut by 7 bases and J by 0 bases, with 25 bases left in between. CDR3 residues: CASTPRQNRKIFSYEQYF. In nucleotides, the CDR3 is TGTGCCAGCACTCCTCGACAGAACCGAAAGATATTCTCCTACGAGCAGTACTTC.

The V call is TRBV7-3, the J call TRBJ2-2, with D unclear. CDR3 length: 14 residues. The germline CDR1 and CDR2 sequences are SGHTA and FQGTGA. Deletions cut 4 bases from V and 0 bases from J, with 6 bases between. The CDR3 DNA is TGTGCCAGCAGCTCAGGAACGAACACCGGGGAGCTGTTTTTT. Amino acid sequence: CASSSGTNTGELFF.

This clonotype was counted at least ten times. The rearrangement links TRBV29-1 to TRBJ1-1, with D unresolved. V lost 5 bases to trimming and J lost 1 base, with 8 bases between them. This CDR3 is 12 amino acids long. Per the germline V gene, CDR1 is SQVTM and CDR2 is ANQGSEA. DNA for the CDR3: TGCAGCGTTAGGGAGCCGAACACTGAAGCTTTCTTT. Residues: CSVREPNTEAFF.

This clonotype was detected ten times or more. The chain employs TRBV9 and TRBJ2-5, with 7 bases that match TRBD1. Losses at the gene ends were 2 bases for V and 5 bases for J; bases not matched to a gene: 6. The CDR3 has 14 amino acids. Germline V gene data show CDR1 as SGDLS and CDR2 as YYNGEE. The CDR3 reads CASSVNYRGETQYF. CDR3 DNA: TGTGCCAGCAGCGTCAACTACAGGGGTGAGACCCAGTACTTC.

This clonotype showed up many times. This rearrangement joins TRBV7-2 to TRBJ2-1; 9 bases match TRBD2. The CDR3 is made up of 15 amino acids. Germline V CDR1 and CDR2: SGHTA, FQGNSA. J lost 9 bases, V lost 1 base, and 7 bases had no gene match. CDR3 sequence (DNA): TGTGCCAGCAGCTTAGGTCTAGCGGGAATAGTTGAGCAGTTCTTC. Residues: CASSLGLAGIVEQFF.

This clonotype was observed many times. The J gene is TRBJ2-3, the V gene TRBV6-1, with TRBD2 matching over 11 bases. In germline, CDR1 is MNHNS, CDR2 SASEGT. J lost 1 base, V lost 6 bases, and 6 bases had no gene match. The CDR3 contains 16 residues. The CDR3 coding sequence is TGTGCCAGCAGCCCACTAGCGGGAGAAGGCACAGATACGCAGTATTTT. Translation: CASSPLAGEGTDTQYF.

Many counts were recorded for this clonotype. The chain is built from TRBV6-5 and TRBJ1-4; D unclear. Trimming took off 10 bases at V and 10 bases at J, with 13 bases between the two ends. The CDR3 has 11 residues. Germline CDR1 MNHEY, CDR2 SVGAGI. The CDR3 coding sequence is TGTGCCACCGGGCGTCGGGGAAAACTGTTTTTT. Translating gives CATGRRGKLFF.

This clonotype is medium-sized (0.01 to 0.1%). This chain connects TRBV6-2 or TRBV6-3 to TRBJ2-3, with 7 bases aligning to TRBD2. The ends lost 7 bases at V and 1 base at J; junction bases unmatched: 5. Germline V lookup: CDR1 MNHEY, CDR2 SVGEGT. The CDR3 is made up of 14 amino acids. This CDR3 is CASKSGDRTDTQYF. CDR3 DNA: TGTGCCAGCAAAAGCGGGGACCGCACAGATACGCAGTATTTT.

This clonotype has a count of ten or more. This chain links TRBV18 with TRBJ2-1; D is undetermined. The V and J ends lost 2 bases and 0 bases respectively, with 8 bases between them. The CDR3 runs to 15 residues. Germline-derived CDR1 and CDR2 are KGHSH and LQKENI. The CDR3 reads CASSPRAISYNEQFF. CDR3 sequence (DNA): TGTGCCAGCTCACCAAGGGCCATCTCCTACAATGAGCAGTTCTTC.

In this sample, this clonotype turned up many times. The gene calls are TRBV12-3 or TRBV12-4 and TRBJ2-1; a weak D match, TRBD2 (6 bases). The CDR3 totals 16 residues. V was clipped by 5 bases and J by 5 bases, with 19 bases between them. CDR3 DNA sequence: TGTGCCAGCAGTCCACTTTTCTCGGCGGGGAACAATGAGCAGTTCTTC. Translating it yields CASSPLFSAGNNEQFF.

Ten or more counts support this clonotype. This chain connects TRBV20-1 to TRBJ2-1; D possibly corresponds to TRBD1 (6 bases). Trimming took 5 bases from V and 0 from J, leaving 11 bases between them. This CDR3 spans 14 amino acids. Germline CDR1 DFQATT, CDR2 SNEGSKA (reference sequence). Here the CDR3 DNA reads TGCAGTGCTGATACAGGGAGCTCCTACAATGAGCAGTTCTTC. Amino acid sequence: CSADTGSSYNEQFF.

This clonotype was observed at least ten times. The CDR3 region is CASSHLKGQGTYEQYF. The CDR3 nucleotides read TGCGCCAGCAGCCACCTGAAGGGACAGGGAACCTACGAGCAGTACTTC. The J gene is TRBJ2-7, the V gene TRBV4-1, with 9 bases identical to TRBD1. Per germline, CDR1 MGHRA and CDR2 YSYEKL. V shed 3 bases and J 2 bases; nucleotides not matched to a gene: 8. The CDR3 is made up of 16 amino acids.

There are many counts of this clonotype. The V and J genes are TRBV7-9 and TRBJ1-5; D not resolved. This CDR3 has 15 amino acids. Per the germline V gene, CDR1 is SEHNR and CDR2 is FQNEAQ (reference sequence). V gave up 5 bases and J gave up 3 bases, with 14 bases separating them. CDR3 sequence: CASSLANSPNQPQHF. CDR3 sequence (DNA): TGTGCCAGCAGCCTGGCCAACAGCCCCAATCAGCCCCAGCATTTT. Supplemented by reference TRBV7-9 and TRBJ1-5, the full variable domain reads DTGVSQNPRHKITKRGQNVTFRCDPISEHNRLYWYRQTLGQGPEFLTYFQNEAQLEKSRLLSDRFSAERPKGSFSTLEIQRTEQGDSAMYLCASSLANSPNQPQHFGDGTRLSIL.

This clonotype was detected many times. V usage is TRBV20-1 and J usage is TRBJ1-5; D might be TRBD1 (6 bases). The CDR3 contains 13 residues. Germline V lookup: CDR1 DFQATT, CDR2 SNEGSKA (reference sequence). The V end was cut by 6 bases, the J end by 4 bases, with 13 bases between. This CDR3 is CSAKQGQNQPQHF. The CDR3 DNA sequence: TGCAGTGCCAAACAGGGTCAGAATCAGCCCCAGCATTTT.

This clonotype was recorded at least ten times. The chain recombines TRBV4-3 with TRBJ2-7; possibly TRBD2 for D (5 bases). The V gene lost 0 bases and the J gene lost 6 bases, with 12 bases spanning the gap. This CDR3 comprises 14 residues. CDR1 is LGHNA and CDR2 is YSLEER in the germline V gene. CDR3 coding DNA: TGCGCCAGCAGCCAAGATCCGGGATATACCGAGCAGTACTTC. Protein product: CASSQDPGYTEQYF.

This clonotype was counted at least ten times. This sequence joins TRBV7-3 and TRBJ2-7, with a possible D match to TRBD2 (5 bases). This CDR3 is built from 14 residues. Germline CDR1 and CDR2: SGHTA and FQGTGA. V shed 5 bases and J shed 2 bases, with 13 bases lying between them. CDR3 sequence: CASSPYQRPYEQYF. Written as DNA, the CDR3 is TGTGCCAGCAGCCCCTACCAGCGGCCCTACGAGCAGTACTTC.